The rows below give T cell receptor beta chains drawn from one sample of a study of Graves' ophthalmopathy and Graves' hyperthyroidism. TCRdb recomputed calls from the multiplex PCR reads with MiXCR, one row per CDR3 protein. The data hold hundreds of thousands of distinct CDR3 sequences, with roughly two fifths observed a single time. The sample taken for sequencing was peripheral blood. Source of these receptors: an adult man with Graves' ophthalmopathy. Each CDR3 is given with its conserved first and last residue. A D gene is named only where the DNA matches it firmly. Rows may omit the clone size; those that give it use once, few, many or a size class.

NA	few	TRBV19	TRBJ2-7	TGTGCCAGTAGTCTTATGGCAGGGTCGAGCTCCTACGAGCAGTACTTC	CASSLMAGSSSYEQYF
NA	few	TRBV5-1	TRBJ2-7	TGCGCCAGCAGCTTGGCCGTTTCCCACTTTTCGGGAACGTATGTGTGCGAGCAGTACTTC	CASSLAVSHFSGTYVCEQYF
NA	many	TRBV12-3/TRBV12-4	TRBJ1-4	TGTGCCAGCAGTTTTTGGCAGGGCGGCAATGAAAAACTGTTTTTT	CASSFWQGGNEKLFF
NA	NA	TRBV29-1	TRBJ1-1	TGCAGCGCTGACGGACTAGCGGGAGCCACTGAAGCTTTCTTT	CSADGLAGATEAFF
NA	many	TRBV14	TRBJ1-1	TGTGCCAGCAGCCAAGTGGGGGGAATGACTGAAGCTTTCTTT	CASSQVGGMTEAFF
NA	few	TRBV6-4	TRBJ2-2	TGTGCCAGCAGTTCGGGATCGAACACCGGGGAGCTGTTTTTT	CASSSGSNTGELFF
NA	many	TRBV9	TRBJ1-2	TGTGCCAGCAGCGTAGCCCAAGGCTATGGCTACACCTTC	CASSVAQGYGYTF
TRBD1	NA	TRBV7-2	TRBJ2-7	TGTGCCAGCTCGGGGACAGGGGAAACCTACGAGCAGTACTTC	CASSGTGETYEQYF
NA	NA	TRBV7-6	TRBJ1-5	TGTGCTAGCAGCTTAGAGGATCGGACGGCCATAGGGCCCCAGCATTTT	CASSLEDRTAIGPQHF
TRBD1	NA	TRBV25-1	TRBJ1-2	TGTGCCAGCAGTGAATTTCAGGGGGCTGATTATGGCTACACCTTC	CASSEFQGADYGYTF
NA	many	TRBV29-1	TRBJ2-7	TGCAGCGTTCAACGGGGAGAAAGTGGCTACGAGCAGTACTTC	CSVQRGESGYEQYF
NA	many	TRBV4-1	TRBJ2-2	TGCGCCAGCAGAGGTTTGGGACCGAACACCGGGGAGCTGTTTTTT	CASRGLGPNTGELFF
NA	few	TRBV10-3	TRBJ1-5	TGTGCCAGCGGGACCGGGACCCTAAGCAATCAGCCCCAGCATTTT	CASGTGTLSNQPQHF
NA	once	TRBV7-2	TRBJ2-2	TGTGCCAGCAGCCTGGAGCGACTTGGGACCGGGGAGCTGTTTTTT	CASSLERLGTGELFF
TRBD2	NA	TRBV30	TRBJ2-3	TGTGCCTGGAACGGCGGCGGGGGGGCCACGGATACGCAGTATTTT	CAWNGGGGATDTQYF
TRBD1	many	TRBV7-9	TRBJ1-6	TGTGCCAGCAGCTTGGACTACAGGGGCTCACCCCTCCACTTT	CASSLDYRGSPLHF
NA	few	TRBV20-1	TRBJ1-5	TGCAGTGCTAGAGAGAGTAGCAATCAGCCCCAGCATTTT	CSARESSNQPQHF
NA	NA	TRBV7-9	TRBJ2-1	TGTGCCAGCAGGCTTGCCGGGACACCGAATGAGCAGTTCTTC	CASRLAGTPNEQFF
NA	NA	TRBV7-2	TRBJ1-1	TGTGCCAGCAGCTTAGGGTACATTATGAACACTGAAGCTTTCTTT	CASSLGYIMNTEAFF
NA	NA	TRBV29-1	TRBJ1-5	TGCAGCGTTAGACAGCCAGGAAAGCCCCAGCATTTT	CSVRQPGKPQHF
NA	NA	TRBV10-2	TRBJ2-2	TGTGCCAGCAGGGGACATCTGAACACCGGGGAGCTGTTTTTT	CASRGHLNTGELFF
NA	many	TRBV12-3/TRBV12-4	TRBJ1-1	TGTGCCAGCAGAACAGGGCATAACACTGAAGCTTTCTTT	CASRTGHNTEAFF
TRBD1	few	TRBV19	TRBJ1-6	TGTGCCTGGTCCGGACAGGGGACATCACCCCTCCACTTT	CAWSGQGTSPLHF
TRBD1	few	TRBV25-1	TRBJ1-6	TGCGCCAGCCGGGACAGGGTAAATCCACCCCTCCACTTT	CASRDRVNPPLHF
TRBD2	few	TRBV5-1	TRBJ2-7	TGCGCCAGCCGGACTAGTACCTACGAGCAGTACTTC	CASRTSTYEQYF
NA	NA	TRBV5-6	TRBJ2-5	TGTGCCAGCAGCTTGAGGGCTACCCAGTACTTC	CASSLRATQYF
NA	many	TRBV5-1	TRBJ2-5	TGCGCCAGCAGCTCTTATGCTATCGGAGAGACCCAGTACTTC	CASSSYAIGETQYF
NA	many	TRBV12-3/TRBV12-4	TRBJ1-6	TGTGCCAGCAGTTTCGTTCAGGGGCAGGGTTCACCCCTCCACTTT	CASSFVQGQGSPLHF
TRBD1	NA	TRBV25-1	TRBJ2-5	TGTGCCAGCAGTGCCCACCCTTCGGGGACAGGCCAGGTAGAGACCCAGTACTTC	CASSAHPSGTGQVETQYF
NA	many	TRBV19	TRBJ1-3	TGTGCCAGTAGTGTCCCACCCGGGAGACCTGGAAACACCATATATTTT	CASSVPPGRPGNTIYF
NA	NA	TRBV9	TRBJ2-2	TGTGCCAGCTCACCCGCTGCTGGACACCTGAACACCGGGGAGCTGTTTTTT	CASSPAAGHLNTGELFF
NA	few	TRBV24-1	TRBJ2-7	TGTGCCAGCAGTGAATCATGGCCCCGATACGAGCAGTACTTC	CASSESWPRYEQYF
NA	NA	TRBV7-9	TRBJ2-2	TGTGCCAGCAGCCCGGACCGGAGGGGCGGCACCGGGGAGCTGTTTTTT	CASSPDRRGGTGELFF
TRBD2	NA	TRBV7-3	TRBJ2-5	TGTGCCAGCAGCTCCCAGGGGACTAGCGGACCACAAGAGACCCAGTACTTC	CASSSQGTSGPQETQYF
NA	NA	TRBV10-3	TRBJ2-5	TGTGCCAGCAGCCGCGGTCCAGAGACCCAGTACTTC	CASSRGPETQYF
NA	many	TRBV10-3	TRBJ2-7	TGTGCCATGGGCCCGACCTCCGAGCAGTACTTC	CAMGPTSEQYF
NA	many	TRBV10-2	TRBJ1-2	TGTGCCAGCAGTAGGACGGAGAACTATGGCTACACCTTC	CASSRTENYGYTF
NA	NA	TRBV12-3/TRBV12-4	TRBJ2-2	TGTGCCAGCAGTTTGTATCCCCCGCCAACGGGGGAGCTGCTTTTT	CASSLYPPPTGELLF
NA	many	TRBV19	TRBJ2-7	TGTGCCAGTAGTATATCTGCGGGACCGGGCGAGCAGTACTTC	CASSISAGPGEQYF
NA	few	TRBV27	TRBJ1-6	TGTGCCAGCAGGCCACTTCGGGTTGGGCATTCACCCCTCCACTTT	CASRPLRVGHSPLHF
NA	many	TRBV29-1	TRBJ2-5	TGCAGCGTTGAAAGGGACCAGCGTTGGGAGACCCAGTACTTC	CSVERDQRWETQYF
NA	NA	TRBV29-1	TRBJ1-5	TGCAGCTTGCGGGGTGGAAATCAGCCCCAGCATTTT	CSLRGGNQPQHF
NA	few	TRBV4-3	TRBJ1-1	TGCGCCAGCAGCCAAGGGACCGATACTGAAGCTTTCTTT	CASSQGTDTEAFF
NA	many	TRBV19	TRBJ1-2	TGTGCCAGTAGTATAACGAAACAGAACCTCTATGGCTACACCTTC	CASSITKQNLYGYTF
NA	NA	TRBV29-1	TRBJ1-4	TGCAGCGTTGAAGGCAGGGTTAATGAAAAACTGTTTTTT	CSVEGRVNEKLFF